Below are 19 T cell receptor beta chains sequenced from a single sample in a study of shared clonotypes between healthy human individuals. Clones were read by immunoSEQ multiplex PCR, and TCRdb kept only the in-frame ones, dropping some. The sample records about 2.1 million clones, around 93% being singletons. Cells designated naive CD8 were CD45RO-negative and were positively selected for CCR7, with terminally differentiated effector memory CD45RA+ cells excluded. Sequenced input: naive CD8+ T cells from PBMCs. The source is a young man in good health. Some clones in this sample may be carry-over from other donors' samples.

J is TRBJ1-1 and V is TRBV28; weak D call: TRBD1 (5 bases). Germline loops: CDR1 MDHEN, CDR2 SYDVKM. CDR3 length: 13 residues. Trimming removed 11 bases at V and 3 bases at J, with 16 bases between. The CDR3 reads CAGGAPFYTEAFF. For the CDR3, the DNA is TGTGCCGGCGGGGCCCCTTTTTACACTGAAGCTTTCTTT.

The chain employs TRBV4-1 and TRBJ2-7, with a tentative D call TRBD1 (5 bases). This CDR3 has 15 amino acids. V dropped 3 bases and J dropped 2 bases, with 14 bases sitting between them. Germline loops: CDR1 MGHRA, CDR2 YSYEKL. DNA of the CDR3: TGCGCCAGCAGCCACCAGGGCACAGGCCCCTACGAGCAGTACTTC. Translating gives CASSHQGTGPYEQYF.

This rearrangement joins TRBV5-4 to TRBJ1-4; D gene unclear. This CDR3 has 16 residues. CDR1 SGHNT and CDR2 YYREEE come from the germline V gene (reference sequence). V dropped 2 bases and J dropped 7 bases, with 18 bases sitting between them. The CDR3 sequence: CASSFKREMTSEKLFF. CDR3 nucleotides: TGTGCCAGCAGCTTCAAAAGGGAAATGACTTCTGAAAAACTGTTTTTT.

This clone is a singleton in its sample. The chain recombines TRBV10-3 with TRBJ2-7; the D is unclear. Germline assignment: CDR1 ENHRY and CDR2 SYGVKD. V shed 0 bases and J shed 0 bases, with 9 bases lying between them. The CDR3 length is 15 residues. CDR3: CAISESSLPSYEQYF. The CDR3 region has the DNA TGTGCCATCAGTGAGTCGAGCCTTCCCTCCTACGAGCAGTACTTC.

The rearrangement uses TRBV27 and TRBJ2-1; 10 nucleotides align to TRBD1. The germline V gene encodes CDR1 MNHEY and CDR2 SMNVEV (reference sequence). CDR3 length equals 15 residues. After removal of 7 bases from V and 2 bases from J, the junction contained 5 bases not matched to a gene. CDR3 in DNA: TGTGCCAGCACCTCCGGGACAGGGGCCTACAATGAGCAGTTCTTC. Encoded protein: CASTSGTGAYNEQFF.

The rearrangement links TRBV15 to TRBJ2-5; 9 nucleotides align to TRBD2. The CDR3 runs to 15 residues. With V trimmed by 5 bases and J by 5 bases, 9 bases remained unmatched. Germline loops: CDR1 LNHNV, CDR2 YYDKDF (reference sequence). CDR3 region: CATSEYAGGGETQYF. The DNA of the CDR3 is TGTGCCACCAGCGAGTACGCGGGAGGGGGTGAGACCCAGTACTTC.

This chain links TRBV7-9 with TRBJ1-4, with TRBD1 matching 9 bases. CDR3 length equals 16 residues. The germline V gene encodes CDR1 SEHNR and CDR2 FQNEAQ (reference sequence). V lost 5 bases and J lost 4; bases outside the gene matches: 8. CDR3 region: CASSLFLGQGNEKLFF. The CDR3 nucleotides are TGTGCCAGCAGCCTCTTTTTGGGACAGGGTAATGAAAAACTGTTTTTT.

The chain couples TRBV7-2 to TRBJ2-5; D gene ambiguous. Germline loops: CDR1 SGHTA, CDR2 FQGNSA. The V gene lost 1 base and the J gene lost 4 bases, with 13 bases spanning the gap. CDR3 length equals 15 residues. This chain's CDR3 is CASSLGLAVTETQYF. The CDR3 DNA sequence: TGTGCCAGCAGCTTAGGATTAGCCGTAACAGAGACCCAGTACTTC.

The CDR3 DNA reads TGTGCCAGCAGCGCCCTCGGGGGGTTTAAATTCTCCTACAATGAGCAGTTCTTC. This gives the protein CASSALGGFKFSYNEQFF. The chain is built from TRBV9 and TRBJ2-1; TRBD2 aligns across 7 bases. V lost 3 bases and J lost 0; bases outside the gene matches: 12. The CDR3 is 18 residues long. Germline CDR1 reads SGDLS; CDR2 reads YYNGEE. Together with reference TRBV9 and TRBJ2-1, the CDR3 gives the full variable domain: DSGVTQTPKHLITATGQRVTLRCSPRSGDLSVYWYQQSLDQGLQFLIQYYNGEERAKGNILERFSAQQFPDLHSELNLSSLELGDSALYFCASSALGGFKFSYNEQFFGPGTRLTVL.

This chain uses TRBV7-3 with TRBJ2-3, with 7 bases fitting TRBD2. Germline-derived CDR1 and CDR2 are SGHTA and FQGTGA. V was pared by 5 bases and J by 1 base, with 9 bases of the junction left unmatched. The CDR3 loop spans 16 amino acids. Written as DNA, the CDR3 is TGTGCCAGCAGCGAAGCGCTAGCGGAAGGCACAGATACGCAGTATTTT. It yields the protein CASSEALAEGTDTQYF.

The CDR3 sequence: CASSPQFGGGSYEQYF. CDR3 DNA sequence: TGTGCCAGCAGCCCGCAGTTTGGAGGCGGGAGCTACGAGCAGTACTTC. The genes are TRBV7-9 and TRBJ2-7; 7 nucleotides match TRBD2. Per germline, CDR1 SEHNR and CDR2 FQNEAQ (reference sequence). V gave up 5 bases and J gave up 3 bases; unmatched junction bases: 13. CDR3 length: 16 amino acids.

The chain recombines TRBV5-1 with TRBJ2-3, with D unclear. Germline CDR1 is SGHRS and CDR2 is YFSETQ. The CDR3 runs to 15 residues. V was pared by 1 base and J by 2 bases, with 11 bases between. CDR3 nucleotide sequence: TGCGCCAGCAGCTTGTACGGGCGGTACACAGATACGCAGTATTTT. Its protein is CASSLYGRYTDTQYF.

On this clone: Other DNA sequences from this sample encode an identical CDR3 as well. The chain carries TRBV29-1 and TRBJ2-7, with 10 bases aligning to TRBD1. In germline, CDR1 is SQVTM, CDR2 ANQGSEA. The CDR3 extends over 12 amino acids. Trimming cost V 7 bases and J 2 bases; bases outside gene matches: 2. CDR3 in DNA: TGCAGCGGGACAGGGGGGACCTACGAGCAGTACTTC. As protein: CSGTGGTYEQYF.

The V call is TRBV9, the J call TRBJ2-3, with 10 bases aligning to TRBD2. The CDR3 sequence is 15 residues long. V lost 3 bases and J lost 3; bases outside the gene matches: 4. Germline-derived CDR1 and CDR2 are SGDLS and YYNGEE. The CDR3 bases are TGTGCCAGCAGCGCCCCTAGCGGGAGAACAGATACGCAGTATTTT. Translation gives CASSAPSGRTDTQYF.

This chain connects TRBV5-1 to TRBJ1-4; D may be TRBD1 (5 bases). Germline values: CDR1 SGHRS, CDR2 YFSETQ. Trimming shortened V by 2 bases and J by 5 bases, and 16 bases separated the two germline ends. This CDR3 contains 16 residues. CDR3 sequence reads: CASSFIGELSNEKLFF. The CDR3 nucleotides read TGCGCCAGCAGCTTCATAGGGGAGCTATCGAATGAAAAACTGTTTTTT. The whole variable domain, filled in from reference TRBV5-1 and TRBJ1-4, reads KAGVTQTPRYLIKTRGQQVTLSCSPISGHRSVSWYQQTPGQGLQFLFEYFSETQRNKGNFPGRFSGRQFSNSRSEMNVSTLELGDSALYLCASSFIGELSNEKLFFGSGTQLSVL.

The chain has TRBV27 and TRBJ1-1; 9 bases align to TRBD1. The germline V gene encodes CDR1 MNHEY and CDR2 SMNVEV (reference sequence). Trimming cost V 3 bases and J 6 bases; bases outside gene matches: 5. This CDR3 spans 14 amino acids. CDR3 DNA: TGTGCCAGCAGTTTGGGGGGACAGGGCGCTGAAGCTTTCTTT. Its translation is CASSLGGQGAEAFF.

The chain has TRBV27 and TRBJ1-2, with 10 bases aligning to TRBD1. The CDR3 is made up of 14 amino acids. Germline V lookup: CDR1 MNHEY, CDR2 SMNVEV (reference sequence). V lost 4 bases to trimming and J lost 4 bases; unmatched junction nucleotides: 3. The CDR3 DNA is TGTGCCAGCAGTTCCGGGACAGGGGTCTATGGCTACACCTTC. It encodes CASSSGTGVYGYTF.

A remark on this clone: This same CDR3 is encoded by further DNA sequences in the sample. Here the CDR3 DNA reads TGTGCCAGCAGCCCACAGGGGCGGGAGACCCAGTACTTC. Its protein is CASSPQGRETQYF. The chain employs TRBV7-9 and TRBJ2-5; TRBD1 matches 7 bases. CDR1 and CDR2 (germline): SEHNR, FQNEAQ (reference sequence). There are 13 residues in the CDR3. After removal of 5 bases from V and 5 bases from J, the junction contained 5 bases not matched to a gene.

V is TRBV9 and J is TRBJ2-7; 9 bases line up with TRBD1. CDR3 length: 16 residues. The V gene's germline CDR1 is SGDLS and CDR2 YYNGEE. The V segment lost 4 bases and the J segment 1 base; nucleotides outside the gene matches: 9. The CDR3 sequence: CASSLSKQGASYEQYF. The CDR3 DNA sequence: TGTGCCAGCAGCTTATCCAAACAGGGGGCTTCCTACGAGCAGTACTTC.